The clone carrying this T cell receptor beta chain was seen ten or more times. The antigen remains undetermined. This record belongs to a study of T cells in Graves' hyperthyroidism and ophthalmopathy. Turning to the study itself: Initial diagnosis, before any treatment, was when peripheral blood was collected. General observations from the study: The authors' 13 V-J model separated ophthalmopathy from stable hyperthyroidism. The model's output predicted ophthalmopathy at a median of about 5.9 months prior to onset.

There are 17 residues in the CDR3. Germline V CDR1 and CDR2: LGHDT, YNNKEL (reference sequence). V was pared by 1 base and J by 4 bases, with 20 bases between. The source material, RNA transcripts, was used to amplify TCR beta CDR3 regions. HTBI primers drove first-round RT-PCR of the TCR CDR3. TCRdb analysed the multiplex PCR reads with MiXCR anew, one entry per CDR3 protein. The sample has 300,000 to 500,000 distinct CDR3 sequences, about 15% seen once. The receptor's source is a woman aged 25 to 39 with Graves' hyperthyroidism. The sample was blood. The rearrangement uses TRBV3-1 and TRBJ2-7; D possibly uses TRBD1 or TRBD2 (5 bases each). CDR3 in DNA: TGTGCCAGCAGCCAAGGAGTTAACGGGGCAAGGGCTTACGAGCAGTACTTC. Translated: CASSQGVNGARAYEQYF.